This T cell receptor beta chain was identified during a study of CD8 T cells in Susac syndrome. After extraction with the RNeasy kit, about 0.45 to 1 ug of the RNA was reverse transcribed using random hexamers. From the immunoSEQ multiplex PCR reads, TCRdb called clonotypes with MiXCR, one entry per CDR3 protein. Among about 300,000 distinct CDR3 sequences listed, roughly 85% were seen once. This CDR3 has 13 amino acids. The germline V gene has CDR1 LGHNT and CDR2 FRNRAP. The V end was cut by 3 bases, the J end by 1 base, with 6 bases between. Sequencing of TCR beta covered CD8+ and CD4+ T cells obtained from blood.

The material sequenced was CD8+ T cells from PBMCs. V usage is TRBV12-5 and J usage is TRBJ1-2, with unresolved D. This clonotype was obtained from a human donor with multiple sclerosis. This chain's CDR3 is CASGFSGNYGYTF. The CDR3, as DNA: TGTGCTAGTGGTTTTTCGGGTAACTATGGCTACACCTTC. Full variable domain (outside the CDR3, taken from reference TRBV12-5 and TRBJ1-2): DARVTQTPRHKVTEMGQEVTMRCQPILGHNTVFWYRQTMMQGLELLAYFRNRAPLDDSGMPKDRFSAEMPDATLATLKIQPSEPRDSAVYFCASGFSGNYGYTFGSGTRLTVV.